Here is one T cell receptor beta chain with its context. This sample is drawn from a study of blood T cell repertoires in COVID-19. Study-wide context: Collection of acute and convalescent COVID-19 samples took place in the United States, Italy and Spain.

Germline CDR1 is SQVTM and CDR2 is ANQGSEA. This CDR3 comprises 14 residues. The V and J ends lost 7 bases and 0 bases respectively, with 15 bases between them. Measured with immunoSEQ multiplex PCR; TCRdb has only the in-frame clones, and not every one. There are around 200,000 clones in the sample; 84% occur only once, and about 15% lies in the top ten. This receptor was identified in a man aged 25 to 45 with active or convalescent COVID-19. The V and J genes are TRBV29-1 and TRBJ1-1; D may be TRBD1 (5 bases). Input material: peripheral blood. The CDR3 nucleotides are TGCAGCGGCGCCTCCGGGGGGATGAACACTGAAGCTTTCTTT. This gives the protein CSGASGGMNTEAFF.